This T cell receptor beta chain was found in a study of T cells in Graves' hyperthyroidism and ophthalmopathy. Amplification of TCR beta CDR3 regions used RNA as the template. RT-PCR in the first round (using the HTBI primer set) targeted the TCR CDR3. TCRdb itself ran the multiplex PCR reads through MiXCR, one entry per CDR3 protein. The repertoire consists of about 600,000 distinct CDR3 sequences, with around 15% occurring once and the leading ten covering around 3.5%. Study-level points and caveats: Ophthalmopathy got predicted by the model a median roughly 6.4 months before its onset. Blood samples included most of the expanded thyroid clonotypes exceeding 0.001.

This CDR3 region has 11 residues. The V gene lost 6 bases and the J gene lost 6 bases, with 11 bases spanning the gap. The germline V gene has CDR1 SQVTM and CDR2 ANQGSEA. Each person with ophthalmopathy scored at least 3 on the Clinical Activity Score, reached NOSPECS grade 4 or higher, and had been ill under 3 months. On this clonotype itself: Its antigen is undetermined.

The specimen was blood. The TCR was taken from a woman in her thirties or forties with Graves' ophthalmopathy. V gene TRBV29-1 combines with J gene TRBJ1-1; the D is unclear. The CDR3 loop is CSVRREAEAFF. The CDR3 nucleotides read TGCAGCGTCCGGAGGGAAGCTGAAGCTTTCTTT.